The 20 T cell receptor beta chains presented below share a single source sample, sequenced in a study of CD4 T cells in relation to SARS-CoV-2 and coronaviruses. Sequencing was performed with immunoSEQ multiplex PCR; in TCRdb, only in-frame clones are kept and a portion is missing. The table records under 25,000 clones, less than 75% of them present only once. Before the COVID-19 pandemic, during about 2011-2019, CD4+ T cells were taken from unexposed donors. CD4+ T cells were isolated from the cells after about nine days of culture. These receptors are not linked to any known antigen. Sequencing was performed on CD4+ T cells from PBMCs, cultured in vitro. Every receptor here comes from a human donor in good health.

This clone occurred a few times. In DNA, the CDR3 is TGTGCCAGCAGTTACGGACCACTAGCGGCCGACGCGCAGTACTTC. Translating it yields CASSYGPLAADAQYF. The chain links TRBV6-5 to TRBJ2-7; 8 bases fit TRBD2. Germline loops: CDR1 MNHEY, CDR2 SVGAGI. Trimming cost V 2 bases and J 9 bases; bases outside gene matches: 12. CDR3 size: 15 residues.

This clone came up once. The chain links TRBV4-3 to TRBJ2-3; TRBD2 aligns across 9 bases. Germline V CDR1 and CDR2: LGHNA, YSLEER. The ends lost 4 bases at V and 5 bases at J; junction bases unmatched: 7. The CDR3 has 15 residues. CDR3 DNA: TGCGCCAGCAGCCGTATAGCGGGAGAGGAAGATACGCAGTATTTT. It specifies CASSRIAGEEDTQYF.

The chain joins TRBV6-4 to TRBJ1-5; no definite D call. Germline-derived CDR1 and CDR2 are MRHNA and SNTAGT. V dropped 7 bases and J dropped 3 bases, with 16 bases sitting between them. This CDR3 is built from 15 residues. CDR3 in amino acids: CASKSRRKLNQPQHF. CDR3 nucleotides: TGTGCCAGCAAGTCAAGACGGAAGCTCAATCAGCCCCAGCATTTT.

The chain employs TRBV2 and TRBJ2-5; possibly TRBD1 or TRBD2 for D (5 bases each). The germline V gene has CDR1 SNHLY and CDR2 FYNNEI. The CDR3 is 13 amino acids. The ends were cut back, 5 bases at V and 2 bases at J, with 9 bases in the middle. CDR3 nucleotides: TGTGCCAGCAGTACTGGGGGACAAGAGACCCAGTACTTC. Amino acids: CASSTGGQETQYF.

This clone was seen only once. A read error may produce the germline difference seen at one junction end. The chain links TRBV9 to TRBJ1-2, with 8 bases that match TRBD1. Germline assignment: CDR1 SGDLS and CDR2 YYNGEE. The CDR3 has 14 residues. CDR3 DNA: TGTGCCAGCAGCGCCGGACAGGGTGATACCACTGCAAGATTC. Its translation is CASSAGQGDTTARF.

This chain uses TRBV7-2 with TRBJ1-2, with no clear D. The V and J ends lost 1 base and 4 bases respectively, with 13 bases between them. The CDR3 covers 15 residues. The germline V gene has CDR1 SGHTA and CDR2 FQGNSA. As DNA, the CDR3 is TGTGCCAGCAGCTTAGGCAACCTCTATGGCTATGGCTACACCTTC. It translates to CASSLGNLYGYGYTF.

This chain connects TRBV5-6 to TRBJ1-1; no reliable D call. The CDR3 is made up of 12 amino acids. From germline, CDR1 is SGHDT and CDR2 YYEEEE. The ends were cut back, 7 bases at V and 5 bases at J, with 12 bases in the middle. The CDR3 reads CASSLIETEAFF. The CDR3 DNA reads as TGTGCCAGCTCCCTCATAGAGACTGAAGCTTTCTTT.

This chain uses TRBV5-8 with TRBJ2-1; 8 nucleotides line up with TRBD1. V lost 4 bases, J lost 7 bases, and 7 bases stayed unmatched. The CDR3 totals 14 residues. CDR1 and CDR2 (germline): SGHTS, YDEGEE. The CDR3 reads CASSNIRGRNEQFF. The CDR3 bases are TGTGCCAGCAGCAACATCAGGGGGCGTAATGAGCAGTTCTTC.

This chain joins TRBV7-9 and TRBJ2-7; D not resolved. V was clipped by 5 bases and J by 4 bases, with 12 bases between them. Germline V gene lookup returns CDR1 SEHNR and CDR2 FQNEAQ (reference sequence). The CDR3 sequence is 13 residues long. The chain's CDR3 is CASSPQITYEQYF. DNA for the CDR3: TGTGCCAGCAGCCCACAGATTACTTACGAGCAGTACTTC.

The chain uses TRBV30 and TRBJ1-6; weak D call: TRBD1 (5 bases). This CDR3 region has 13 residues. In germline, CDR1 is GTSNPN, CDR2 SVGIG (reference sequence). V lost 4 bases, J lost 6 bases, and 10 bases lay in between. The CDR3 region is CAWNSGGNSPLHF. The CDR3 DNA reads as TGTGCCTGGAACAGCGGGGGTAATTCACCCCTCCACTTT.

This clone has more than one count but fewer than ten. The J gene is TRBJ1-5, the V gene TRBV7-2, with 10 nucleotides matching TRBD1. From germline, CDR1 is SGHTA and CDR2 FQGNSA. This CDR3 is built from 15 residues. V was pared by 1 base and J by 7 bases, with 4 bases of the junction left unmatched. Here the CDR3 reads CASSLGWTGGQPQHF. The CDR3 DNA reads as TGTGCCAGCAGCTTAGGGTGGACAGGGGGGCAGCCCCAGCATTTT. Filled out from reference TRBV7-2 and TRBJ1-5, the complete variable domain reads GAGVSQSPSNKVTEKGKDVELRCDPISGHTALYWYRQSLGQGLEFLIYFQGNSAPDKSGLPSDRFSAERTGGSVSTLTIQRTQQEDSAVYLCASSLGWTGGQPQHFGDGTRLSIL.

This clone occurred a few times. This chain connects TRBV5-1 to TRBJ2-7, with D maybe TRBD2 (5 bases). Deletions cut 4 bases from V and 4 bases from J, with 18 bases between. CDR1 is SGHRS and CDR2 is YFSETQ in the germline V gene. There are 15 residues in the CDR3. This chain's CDR3 is CASSLAPGMEYEQYF. In DNA form, the CDR3 reads TGCGCCAGCAGCCTGGCCCCGGGGATGGAGTACGAGCAGTACTTC. Filled out from reference TRBV5-1 and TRBJ2-7, the complete variable domain reads KAGVTQTPRYLIKTRGQQVTLSCSPISGHRSVSWYQQTPGQGLQFLFEYFSETQRNKGNFPGRFSGRQFSNSRSEMNVSTLELGDSALYLCASSLAPGMEYEQYFGPGTRLTVT.

As concerns this clone: The junction does not match germline at one end; this may be a read error. The chain recombines TRBV7-7 with TRBJ2-2, with D maybe TRBD1 (5 bases). This CDR3 is built from 13 residues. The V gene's germline CDR1 is SSHAT and CDR2 FNYEAQ (reference sequence). In DNA, the CDR3 is TGTGCTAGCAGCCCCAGGGTGGCCGGGGAGCTGTTTTTT. It specifies CASSPRVAGELFF.

The chain employs TRBV24-1 and TRBJ2-5, with D possibly matching TRBD1 (6 bases). Trimming left V 7 bases short and J 2 bases short, with 10 bases between. CDR1 and CDR2 (germline): KGHDR, SFDVKD. This CDR3 is built from 13 residues. Here the CDR3 reads CATSSGAQETQYF. The CDR3 nucleotides read TGTGCCACCAGCTCAGGGGCGCAAGAGACCCAGTACTTC.

The chain has TRBV10-1 and TRBJ1-1; TRBD1 might be the D (5 bases). Germline CDR1 reads WNHNN; CDR2 reads SYGVQD (reference sequence). This CDR3 has 14 amino acids. The V end was cut by 0 bases, the J end by 8 bases, with 13 bases between. The CDR3 loop is CASSESGQSTEAFF. The CDR3 DNA follows: TGCGCCAGCAGTGAGTCGGGGCAGTCAACCGAAGCTTTCTTT.

This sequence joins TRBV6-6 and TRBJ2-4; 7 bases align to TRBD1. The V gene's germline CDR1 is MNHNY and CDR2 SVGAGI (reference sequence). The J segment lost 0 bases and the V segment lost 5 bases, leaving 13 bases of the junction unmatched. The CDR3 is made up of 18 amino acids. The CDR3 DNA is TGTGCCAGCAGTCCGGGACAGTCAGGGGCCCGAGCCAAAAACATTCAGTACTTC. As protein: CASSPGQSGARAKNIQYF.

CDR3 loop: CASSSLLRDRAPNIQYF. CDR3 nucleotides: TGTGCCAGCAGCTCGTTACTCCGGGACAGGGCTCCAAACATTCAGTACTTC. This chain links TRBV7-9 with TRBJ2-4; 9 bases line up with TRBD1. The CDR3 has 17 residues. Germline V gene sequence: CDR1 SEHNR, CDR2 FQNEAQ (reference sequence). V trimming: 4 bases; J trimming: 6 bases; junction bases outside the gene matches: 13.

V and J are TRBV5-5 and TRBJ2-1; D may match TRBD1 or TRBD2 (6 bases each). The CDR3 is 14 amino acids. Trimming removed 4 bases from V and 6 bases from J, with 14 bases in between. Per germline, CDR1 SGHKS and CDR2 YYEKEE (reference sequence). CDR3 DNA sequence: TGTGCCAGCAGCCTACTACAGGGAGGCAATGAGCAGTTCTTC. Translated, it gives CASSLLQGGNEQFF.

This chain connects TRBV6-4 to TRBJ2-2; 11 bases are shared with TRBD2. J lost 5 bases, V lost 5 bases, and 7 bases had no gene match. The CDR3 contains 16 residues. The germline gives CDR1 MRHNA, CDR2 SNTAGT. Here the CDR3 reads CASSLLAGGETGELFF. The DNA of the CDR3 is TGTGCCAGCAGTCTTCTAGCGGGAGGTGAAACCGGGGAGCTGTTTTTT.

V gene TRBV9 combines with J gene TRBJ2-1, with D hard to call. Trimming left V 3 bases short and J 8 bases short, with 12 bases between. The CDR3 totals 13 residues. Germline CDR1 is SGDLS and CDR2 is YYNGEE. CDR3 nucleotides: TGTGCCAGCAGCGCCATTTCGTGGGATGAGCAGTTCTTC. Its protein is CASSAISWDEQFF.